This T cell receptor beta chain derives from a study of shared clonotypes between healthy human individuals (dated by TCRdb to 2018 to 2021). In the study overall: The cohort comprised a couple of women and three men aged 18 to 49 years. For each donor, CD4 naive and CD4 memory were each run on three plates, CD8 naive on two plates, and CD8 memory on one plate. The study deeply sequenced blood TCR repertoires of five healthy adults to estimate repertoire size and the extent of clonotype sharing between individuals. To increase sequencing depth and limit assay-specific biases, TCR repertoire library preparation and sequencing were carried out by different laboratories using diverse techniques. Each donor's leukapheresis produced roughly between roughly 0.9 and 8.9 billion PBMCs.

What the authors observed across the whole study: When several donors were compared, the shared fraction of clonotypes was 5% to 6.5% for naive CD4, approximately 3.3% for naive CD8, roughly 2.5% for memory CD4, and around 0.4% for memory CD8. Incomplete sequencing was indicated by rarefaction of sorted-subset datasets, despite the large sequencing depth. Only blood was sampled, and tissue TCR repertoires likely differ from those in blood. Compared with non-shared clonotypes, clonotypes shared by all four sorted-subset donors had higher generation probabilities. The small number of donors limited the genetic and exposure-history diversity represented. Based on pairwise subsampling, the degree of clonotype sharing among donors was expected to be affected by sequencing depth. Naive subsets generally had larger estimated clonotype richness than memory subsets did.

Points on this clone: The specificity of this receptor is unknown. Base qualities were left out, and no much larger clone turns up one base away.

The V end gives up 4 bases and the J end 2 bases, leaving 11 bases in the junction not matched to a gene. From the germline V gene (reference sequence), CDR1 is WNHNN and CDR2 is SYGVQD. Measured from the cysteine to the phenylalanine, the CDR3 is 16 residues long. CDR3 DNA only is kept here, 48 bases in frame from base 1. CD8 naive samples were CD45RO-negative cells positively selected for CCR7, giving a CD45RA+CCR7+ population that excluded TemRA cells. Donors were healthy HIV-negative adults with no recently reported acute infections or vaccinations. All donors were Caucasian adults living in Nashville, Tennessee, USA. After blood collection by leukapheresis, PBMCs were isolated using Ficoll-Histopaque density gradient centrifugation and then cryopreserved in the vapor phase of liquid nitrogen. Analytical flow cytometry was used to check the purity and quantity of every magnetically sorted T cell population. Each sorted fraction had its genomic DNA isolated and then quantified by UV absorbance on a Nanodrop 2000c.

Using the deep immunoSEQ assay, multiplex PCR amplified TCR CDR3 regions from genomic DNA. Extracted genomic DNA from each cell subset was spread evenly across all wells of several immunoSEQ 96-well plates, with each plate serving as a replicate. For sorted subsets, 150 to 200 ng genomic DNA, equal to 30,000 or so T cell genomes, was loaded into each replicate PCR. Purified libraries were quantified with a Qubit 3.0 fluorometer, sized on a Bioanalyzer 2100, and re-quantified with the KAPA Library Quantification kit. Every immunoSEQ 96-well plate was sequenced on a separate single-read 150-cycle Illumina NextSeq 550 flow cell. In the source study's methods: Because only junctional sequences without quality scores were contained in the immunoSEQ output, filtering matching that applied to full-length reads could not be performed. To assign V/J genes and CDR3, sequences were annotated against IMGT germline references using PyIR, a Python wrapper for IgBLAST v1.9. Reads with weak V/J assignments (E-value above 1e-6), missing CDR3, stop codons, out-of-frame junctions, or ambiguous translated residues were removed. V3J clonotypes were defined as sequences sharing an identical inferred V gene, J gene, and CDR3 amino acid sequence. To compute the percentage overlap between repertoires, the number of shared unique clonotypes was divided by the size of the smaller repertoire. Richness of each repertoire was evaluated using RTK rarefaction, the Chao1 estimator, and Recon v2.1 estimates of unobserved clonotypes. For all TCRbeta clonotypes obtained by the gDNA method from several donors, generation probabilities were computed with OLGA. The table comes from immuneACCESS by way of TCRdb, which keeps in-frame sequences with V and J called. Part of the clones is missing from these tables; in studies checked, under half for an unresolved V gene and the rest for unknown reasons. V, J and clone size derive from that table, while D and trimming were established from the DNA sequence. The sample contains 1.5 million to 2.5 million clones, about 94% of them found a single time. Clones ranked in the top ten supply 1.2% of the sample.

This sequence was found in a man in his late teens or twenties in good health. Material: naive CD8+ T cells sorted from blood. According to the study, the label for this sample's cell subset or site signals: CD45RA+CCR7+. The rearrangement combines TRBV10-1 with TRBJ2-7; a stretch of 7 junction bases matches TRBD2. This receptor has the CDR3 CASSGGSSGYPYEQYF. Here is the DNA: TGCGCCAGCAGTGGCGGGTCTAGCGGTTATCCCTACGAGCAGTACTTC.